This T cell receptor beta chain was observed in a study of identical twins. General study findings and limits: Among out-of-frame alpha sequences shared by twins, low generation probability occurred in excess.

A universal primer site came from template switching; cDNA carried unique molecular identifiers. One entry per CDR3 protein, called by TCRdb with MiXCR from the 5' RACE reads. This sample has about 200,000 distinct CDR3 sequences, with about 7.5% found just once. About this clonotype itself: Antigen specificity is unknown.

Germline CDR1 and CDR2: LGHNA and YNFKEQ. J was trimmed by 8 bases and V by 4 bases; bases with no gene match: 19. The CDR3 is 17 residues long. These data also featured in a second study, about yellow fever vaccine responses in identical twins. That work adds: Reportedly, the T cell response mounted by twins to vaccine seemed partly convergent, partly personalized.

This TCR derives from a young woman in good health. Sequenced input: memory (CD45RO+) T cells sorted from blood. This sequence joins TRBV4-2 and TRBJ1-2, with 7 nucleotides matching TRBD1. DNA for the CDR3: TGTGCCAGCAGCCCTCTCGAGGGGGCGAGGGACTCGGGAGGCTACACCTTC. This translates into CASSPLEGARDSGGYTF.